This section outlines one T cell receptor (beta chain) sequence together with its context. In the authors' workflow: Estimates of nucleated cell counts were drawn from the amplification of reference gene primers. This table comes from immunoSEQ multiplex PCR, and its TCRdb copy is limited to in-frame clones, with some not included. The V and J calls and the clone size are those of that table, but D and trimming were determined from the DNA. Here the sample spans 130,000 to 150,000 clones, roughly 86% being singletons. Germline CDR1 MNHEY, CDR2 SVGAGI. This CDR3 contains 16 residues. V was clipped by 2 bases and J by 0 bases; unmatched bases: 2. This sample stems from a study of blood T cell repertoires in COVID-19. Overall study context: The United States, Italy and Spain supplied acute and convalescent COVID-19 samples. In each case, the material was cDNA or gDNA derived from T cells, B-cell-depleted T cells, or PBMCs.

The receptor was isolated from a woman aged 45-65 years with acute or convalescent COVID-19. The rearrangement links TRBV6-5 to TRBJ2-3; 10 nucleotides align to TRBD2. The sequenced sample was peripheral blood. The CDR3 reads CASSYRTSGSTDTQYF. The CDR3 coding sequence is TGTGCCAGCAGTTACCGGACTAGCGGTAGCACAGATACGCAGTATTTT.